These T cell receptor beta chains were read from a single sample in a study of T cells in Graves' hyperthyroidism and ophthalmopathy. Each CDR3 protein is one row after TCRdb ran MiXCR on the multiplex PCR reads. The sample lists 300,000 to 450,000 distinct CDR3 sequences, roughly 13% seen once, with 9.2% in the top ten. Sequencing input: blood. Receptors were obtained from a woman between 18 and 29 years old with Graves' hyperthyroidism. Both conserved end residues are part of each CDR3. Each record gives: J gene, V gene, clone size, D gene, CDR3 DNA, CDR3 protein. A D gene is named only where the DNA matches it firmly. Not every row has a clone size; where given, it reads once, few, many or a size class.

j_gene: TRBJ1-1
v_gene: TRBV20-1
abundance: many
d_gene: TRBD1
CDR3nt: TGCAGTGCTGTTCTCCAGGGGGGAGGCACTGAAGCTTTCTTT
CDR3aa: CSAVLQGGGTEAFF

j_gene: TRBJ2-2
v_gene: TRBV3-1
abundance: many
d_gene: NA
CDR3nt: TGTGCCAGCAGTCCCTTCCGACAAGCACGAAGCACCGGGGAGCTGTTTTTT
CDR3aa: CASSPFRQARSTGELFF

j_gene: TRBJ1-5
v_gene: TRBV20-1
abundance: many
d_gene: NA
CDR3nt: TGCAGTGCTTGGGACAGCAATCAGCCCCAGCATTTT
CDR3aa: CSAWDSNQPQHF

j_gene: TRBJ2-1
v_gene: TRBV7-2
abundance: many
d_gene: TRBD2
CDR3nt: TGTGCCAGCAGCTCTCGGCCAGGGATGGGACTAGCGGGCAATGAGCAGTTCTTC
CDR3aa: CASSSRPGMGLAGNEQFF

j_gene: TRBJ2-7
v_gene: TRBV20-1
abundance: NA
d_gene: NA
CDR3nt: TGCAGTGCTAGGAAGGGCGGGGAGCAGTACTTC
CDR3aa: CSARKGGEQYF

j_gene: TRBJ1-1
v_gene: TRBV19
abundance: NA
d_gene: NA
CDR3nt: TGTGCCAGTAGCCCCCTCCGGAGGGGGGCGCCTACTGAAGCTTTCTTT
CDR3aa: CASSPLRRGAPTEAFF

j_gene: TRBJ1-2
v_gene: TRBV28
abundance: many
d_gene: NA
CDR3nt: TGTGCCAGCAGTTTAGGTGGCCGGACTGGGGTTAACTATGGCTACACCTTC
CDR3aa: CASSLGGRTGVNYGYTF

j_gene: TRBJ2-2
v_gene: TRBV7-3
abundance: NA
d_gene: NA
CDR3nt: TGTGCCAGCAGCGAGGGGGACACCGGGGAGCTGTTTTTT
CDR3aa: CASSEGDTGELFF

j_gene: TRBJ1-5
v_gene: TRBV10-3
abundance: many
d_gene: NA
CDR3nt: TGTGCCATCAGTGGAGGGGATAGCAATCAGCCCCAGCATTTT
CDR3aa: CAISGGDSNQPQHF

j_gene: TRBJ1-2
v_gene: TRBV2
abundance: NA
d_gene: TRBD1
CDR3nt: TGTGCCAGCAGCTACTGGACAGGTCCTCCCGGCTACACCTTC
CDR3aa: CASSYWTGPPGYTF

j_gene: TRBJ2-2
v_gene: TRBV28
abundance: many
d_gene: TRBD2
CDR3nt: TGTGCCAGCAGTCTACTTCTTAGCGGGAGTGGTTCTTCCGGGGAGCTGTTTTTT
CDR3aa: CASSLLLSGSGSSGELFF

j_gene: TRBJ2-7
v_gene: TRBV6-1
abundance: many
d_gene: NA
CDR3nt: TGTGCCAGCAGTTTGGTGGGAGAGGTCAACGAGCAGTACTTC
CDR3aa: CASSLVGEVNEQYF

j_gene: TRBJ1-3
v_gene: TRBV5-4
abundance: NA
d_gene: NA
CDR3nt: TGTGCCAGCAGCTTACAGGGAGCTGGAAACACCATATATTTT
CDR3aa: CASSLQGAGNTIYF

j_gene: TRBJ1-2
v_gene: TRBV6-1
abundance: many
d_gene: NA
CDR3nt: TGTGCCAGCAGCCCGACAGCGGCTAACTATGGCTACACCTTC
CDR3aa: CASSPTAANYGYTF